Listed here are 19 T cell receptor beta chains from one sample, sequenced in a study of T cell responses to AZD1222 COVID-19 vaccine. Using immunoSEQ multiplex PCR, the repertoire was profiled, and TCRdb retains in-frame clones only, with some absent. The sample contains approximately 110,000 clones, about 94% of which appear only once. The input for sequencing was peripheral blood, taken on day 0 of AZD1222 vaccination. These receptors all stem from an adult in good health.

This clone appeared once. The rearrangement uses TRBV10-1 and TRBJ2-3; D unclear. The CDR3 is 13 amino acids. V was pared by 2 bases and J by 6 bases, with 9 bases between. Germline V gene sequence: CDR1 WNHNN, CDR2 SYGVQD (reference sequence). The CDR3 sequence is CASSEGVRDTQYF. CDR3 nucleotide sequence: TGCGCCAGCAGTGAGGGGGTTAGGGATACGCAGTATTTT.

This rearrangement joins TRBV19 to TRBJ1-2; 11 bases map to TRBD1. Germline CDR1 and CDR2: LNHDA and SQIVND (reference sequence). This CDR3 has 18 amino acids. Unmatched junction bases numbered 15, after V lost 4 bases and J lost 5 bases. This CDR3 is CASSTGQGARFLEYGYTF. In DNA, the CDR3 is TGTGCCAGTAGTACAGGACAGGGGGCGAGGTTTCTCGAGTATGGCTACACCTTC.

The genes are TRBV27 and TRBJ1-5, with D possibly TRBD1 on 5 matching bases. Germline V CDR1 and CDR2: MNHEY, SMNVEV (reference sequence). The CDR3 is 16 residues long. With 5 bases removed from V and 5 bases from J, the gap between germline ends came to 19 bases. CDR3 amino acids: CASSPMRQSRDQPQHF. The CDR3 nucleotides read TGTGCCAGCAGTCCCATGAGACAGTCTAGGGATCAGCCCCAGCATTTT.

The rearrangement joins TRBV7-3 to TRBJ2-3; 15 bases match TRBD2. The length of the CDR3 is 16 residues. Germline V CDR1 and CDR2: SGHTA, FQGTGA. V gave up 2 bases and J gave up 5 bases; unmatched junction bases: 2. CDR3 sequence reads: CASSLGLAGGGDTQYF. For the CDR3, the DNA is TGTGCCAGCAGCTTAGGACTAGCGGGAGGGGGAGATACGCAGTATTTT.

The CDR3, as DNA: TGTGCCAGTAGTATTGGGTATCTGAGCAATCAGCCCCAGCATTTT. It encodes CASSIGYLSNQPQHF. The genes are TRBV19 and TRBJ1-5; the D is unclear. This CDR3 comprises 15 residues. The V and J ends lost 3 bases and 1 base respectively, with 10 bases between them. Germline CDR1 and CDR2: LNHDA and SQIVND (reference sequence).

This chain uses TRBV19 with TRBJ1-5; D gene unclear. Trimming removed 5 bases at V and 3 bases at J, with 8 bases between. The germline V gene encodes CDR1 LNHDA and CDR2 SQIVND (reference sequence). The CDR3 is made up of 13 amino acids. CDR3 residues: CASSAGYNQPQHF. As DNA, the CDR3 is TGTGCCAGTAGTGCGGGTTACAATCAGCCCCAGCATTTT.

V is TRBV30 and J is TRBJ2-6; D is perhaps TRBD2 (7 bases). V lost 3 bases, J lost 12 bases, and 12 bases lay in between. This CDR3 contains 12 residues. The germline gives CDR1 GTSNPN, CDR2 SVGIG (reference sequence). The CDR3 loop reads CAWSVGGPVLTF. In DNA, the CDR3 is TGTGCCTGGAGCGTCGGGGGGCCCGTCCTGACTTTC.

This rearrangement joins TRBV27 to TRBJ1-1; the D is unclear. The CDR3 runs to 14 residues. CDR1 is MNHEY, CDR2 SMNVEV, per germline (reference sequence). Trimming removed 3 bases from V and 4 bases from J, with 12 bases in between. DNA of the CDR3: TGTGCCAGCAGTTTTCTTTCAAGGCCCACTGAAGCTTTCTTT. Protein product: CASSFLSRPTEAFF.

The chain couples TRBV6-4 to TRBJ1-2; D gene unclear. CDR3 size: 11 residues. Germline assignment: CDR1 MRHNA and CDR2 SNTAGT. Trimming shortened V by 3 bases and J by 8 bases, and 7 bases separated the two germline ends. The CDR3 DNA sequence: TGTGCCAGCAGTGATCCGATCGGCTACACCTTC. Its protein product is CASSDPIGYTF.

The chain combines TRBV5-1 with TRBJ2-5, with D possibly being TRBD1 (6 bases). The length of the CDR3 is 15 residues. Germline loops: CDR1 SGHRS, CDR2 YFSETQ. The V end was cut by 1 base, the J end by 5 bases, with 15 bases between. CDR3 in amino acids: CASSLLQGADETQYF. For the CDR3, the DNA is TGCGCCAGCAGCTTGTTACAGGGAGCTGATGAGACCCAGTACTTC.

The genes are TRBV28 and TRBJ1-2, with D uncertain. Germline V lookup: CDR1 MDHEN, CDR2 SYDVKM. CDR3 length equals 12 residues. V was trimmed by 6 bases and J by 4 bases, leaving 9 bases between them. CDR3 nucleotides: TGTGCCAGCAGGCCCCCCCTCTATGGCTACACCTTC. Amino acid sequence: CASRPPLYGYTF.

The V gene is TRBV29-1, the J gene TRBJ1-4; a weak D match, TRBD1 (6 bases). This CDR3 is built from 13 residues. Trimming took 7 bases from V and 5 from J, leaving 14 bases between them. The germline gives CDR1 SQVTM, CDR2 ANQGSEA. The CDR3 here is CSASRGQNEKLFF. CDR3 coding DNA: TGCAGCGCCAGTAGAGGACAGAATGAAAAACTGTTTTTT.

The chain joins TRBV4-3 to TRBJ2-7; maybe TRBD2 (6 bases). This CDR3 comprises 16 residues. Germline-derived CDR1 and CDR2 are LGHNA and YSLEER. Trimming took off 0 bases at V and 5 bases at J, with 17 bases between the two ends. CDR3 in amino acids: CASSQEGRDSIHEQYF. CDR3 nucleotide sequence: TGCGCCAGCAGCCAAGAGGGACGGGACTCCATCCACGAGCAGTACTTC.

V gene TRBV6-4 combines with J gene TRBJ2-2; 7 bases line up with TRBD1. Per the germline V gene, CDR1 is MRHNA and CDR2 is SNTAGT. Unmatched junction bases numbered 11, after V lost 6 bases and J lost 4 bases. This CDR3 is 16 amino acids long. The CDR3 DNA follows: TGTGCCAGCAGCGAAACGACAGGGCTTGGCACCGGGGAGCTGTTTTTT. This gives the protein CASSETTGLGTGELFF.

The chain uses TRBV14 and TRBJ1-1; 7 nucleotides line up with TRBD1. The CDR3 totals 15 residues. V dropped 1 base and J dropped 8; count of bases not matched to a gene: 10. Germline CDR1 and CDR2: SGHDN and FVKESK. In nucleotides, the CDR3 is TGTGCCAGCAGCCAAGGCAGGGGGTTTGAGAGGGAAGCTTTCTTT. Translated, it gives CASSQGRGFEREAFF.

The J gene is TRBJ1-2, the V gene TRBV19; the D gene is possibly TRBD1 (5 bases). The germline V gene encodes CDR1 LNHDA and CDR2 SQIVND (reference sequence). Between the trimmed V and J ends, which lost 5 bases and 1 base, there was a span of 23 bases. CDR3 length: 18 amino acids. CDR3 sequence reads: CASSPSPTGTAHNYGYTF. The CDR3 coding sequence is TGTGCCAGTAGTCCCTCACCCACCGGGACGGCCCATAACTATGGCTACACCTTC.

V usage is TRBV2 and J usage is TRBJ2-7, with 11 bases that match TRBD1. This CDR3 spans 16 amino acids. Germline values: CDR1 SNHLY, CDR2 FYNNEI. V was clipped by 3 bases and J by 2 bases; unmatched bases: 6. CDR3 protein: CASSDFPGQGAYEQYF. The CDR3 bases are TGTGCCAGCAGTGACTTCCCGGGACAGGGGGCCTACGAGCAGTACTTC. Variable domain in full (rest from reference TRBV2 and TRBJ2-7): EPEVTQTPSHQVTQMGQEVILRCVPISNHLYFYWYRQILGQKVEFLVSFYNNEISEKSEIFDDQFSVERPDGSNFTLKIRSTKLEDSAMYFCASSDFPGQGAYEQYFGPGTRLTVT.

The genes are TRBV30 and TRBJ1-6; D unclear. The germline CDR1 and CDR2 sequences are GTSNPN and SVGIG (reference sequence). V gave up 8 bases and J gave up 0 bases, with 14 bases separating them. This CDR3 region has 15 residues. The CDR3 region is CAERGSSSYNSPLHF. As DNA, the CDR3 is TGTGCCGAAAGAGGCTCGAGCTCCTATAATTCACCCCTCCACTTT.

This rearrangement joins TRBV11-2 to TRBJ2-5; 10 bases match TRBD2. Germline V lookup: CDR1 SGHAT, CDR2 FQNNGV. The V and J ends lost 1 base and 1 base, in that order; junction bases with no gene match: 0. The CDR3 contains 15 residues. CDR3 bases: TGTGCCAGCAGCTTAGGGACTAGCGGCCAAGAGACCCAGTACTTC. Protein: CASSLGTSGQETQYF.